This T cell receptor beta chain was recovered during a study of cytomegalovirus exposure and HLA in healthy donors. Some clones are missing from TCRdb's copy, which holds only in-frame ones; the method was immunoSEQ multiplex PCR. The sample records about 170,000 clones, approximately 86% being singletons. The ends were cut back, 0 bases at V and 5 bases at J, with 14 bases in the middle. Per the germline V gene, CDR1 is KGHSH and CDR2 is LQKENI. The CDR3 totals 15 residues. The sequencing sample was made of PBMCs. This TCR was sampled from a man younger than 30 in good health and CMV-seropositive. The V call is TRBV18, the J call TRBJ2-7; perhaps TRBD1 as D (6 bases). This CDR3 is CASSPPAGVSHEQYF. CDR3 bases: TGTGCCAGCTCACCACCGGCAGGGGTATCTCACGAGCAGTACTTC.